Below are 29 T cell receptor beta chains sequenced from a single sample in a study of Ad26.COV2.S vaccination and SARS-CoV-2 variants. The treatment denotes: roughly 18 received Ad26.COV2.S at low or high dose, single or two shots; roughly five received placebo; per-sample allocation not given. Specimen acquisition occurred on day 63 following the initial vaccine or placebo injection. The assay was immunoSEQ multiplex PCR, and TCRdb's table has in-frame clones only and misses some. The table includes roughly 240,000 clones, 88% detected once. The specimen comprised peripheral blood, sampled in a trial of Ad26.COV2.S vaccine versus placebo. The receptors stem from a person between 18 and 65 years old who received the Ad26.COV2.S COVID-19 vaccine or a placebo.

The chain links TRBV7-2 to TRBJ2-2; a possible D gene is TRBD2 (6 bases). This CDR3 spans 13 amino acids. Germline V gene lookup returns CDR1 SGHTA and CDR2 FQGNSA. The V gene lost 6 bases and the J gene lost 9 bases, with 14 bases spanning the gap. CDR3 sequence (DNA): TGTGCCAGCAGATATACGGGGGTCCGGGAGCTGTTTTTT. It encodes CASRYTGVRELFF.

The rearrangement links TRBV7-9 to TRBJ2-1; D perhaps matches TRBD2 (6 bases). The V end was cut by 6 bases, the J end by 9 bases, with 18 bases between. The germline gives CDR1 SEHNR, CDR2 FQNEAQ (reference sequence). The CDR3 has 14 amino acids. CDR3 protein: CASRGGDHPTEQFF. Here the CDR3 DNA reads TGTGCCAGCAGGGGCGGGGACCACCCTACTGAGCAGTTCTTC.

CDR3 sequence reads: CASSVDLNSPLHF. The CDR3 nucleotides are TGTGCCAGCAGCGTAGACCTTAATTCACCCCTCCACTTT. This sequence joins TRBV9 and TRBJ1-6; D is unclear. The germline V and J ends were trimmed by 0 bases and 6 bases, with 4 bases remaining between them. The CDR3 is made up of 13 amino acids. Germline V gene lookup returns CDR1 SGDLS and CDR2 YYNGEE. Full variable domain (rest looked up from reference TRBV9 and TRBJ1-6): DSGVTQTPKHLITATGQRVTLRCSPRSGDLSVYWYQQSLDQGLQFLIQYYNGEERAKGNILERFSAQQFPDLHSELNLSSLELGDSALYFCASSVDLNSPLHFGNGTRLTVT.

V and J are TRBV19 and TRBJ1-6, with D unclear. The V gene's germline CDR1 is LNHDA and CDR2 SQIVND (reference sequence). The V end was cut by 6 bases, the J end by 6 bases, with 15 bases between. CDR3 size: 15 residues. Here the CDR3 reads CASSAVSGINSPLHF. CDR3 DNA: TGTGCCAGTAGCGCCGTTTCGGGGATTAATTCACCCCTCCACTTT.

The chain has TRBV4-1 and TRBJ1-1, with 10 bases that match TRBD1. The germline V gene encodes CDR1 MGHRA and CDR2 YSYEKL. The CDR3 is made up of 15 amino acids. V gave up 3 bases and J gave up 5 bases; unmatched junction bases: 6. The CDR3 spells CASSHPDRGWTEAFF. CDR3 nucleotide sequence: TGCGCCAGCAGCCACCCGGACAGGGGGTGGACTGAAGCTTTCTTT.

The gene calls are TRBV9 and TRBJ2-1; D is undetermined. Trimming left V 0 bases short and J 6 bases short, with 10 bases between. The CDR3 loop spans 14 amino acids. Germline V lookup: CDR1 SGDLS, CDR2 YYNGEE. CDR3: CASSVGVVSNEQFF. CDR3 nucleotide sequence: TGTGCCAGCAGCGTAGGGGTAGTAAGCAATGAGCAGTTCTTC.

The rearrangement uses TRBV3-1 (or the pseudogene TRBV3-2) and TRBJ1-3, with TRBD1 matching 7 bases. V gave up 4 bases and J gave up 3 bases; unmatched junction bases: 9. Germline CDR1 LGHDT, CDR2 YNNKEL (reference sequence). This CDR3 comprises 16 residues. The CDR3 protein is CASSRAGGFDGNTIYF. CDR3 nucleotides: TGTGCCAGCAGCCGAGCAGGGGGTTTCGATGGAAACACCATATATTTT.

The V and J genes are TRBV5-1 and TRBJ1-1; possibly TRBD1 for D (5 bases). CDR1 and CDR2 from the germline V gene are SGHRS and YFSETQ. This CDR3 has 14 residues. V was trimmed by 3 bases and J by 6 bases, leaving 15 bases between them. The CDR3 DNA reads as TGCGCCAGCAGCTACGCGGGGGATCTTTCTGAAGCTTTCTTT. Translation: CASSYAGDLSEAFF.

This chain connects TRBV5-4 to TRBJ2-7, with 9 bases fitting TRBD1. V gave up 1 base and J gave up 5 bases; unmatched junction bases: 7. This CDR3 spans 15 amino acids. Germline loops: CDR1 SGHNT, CDR2 YYREEE (reference sequence). DNA for the CDR3: TGTGCCAGCAGCTTGCAGGGACAGGGAATCCACGAGCAGTACTTC. Protein sequence: CASSLQGQGIHEQYF.

V and J are TRBV5-5 and TRBJ2-5; perhaps TRBD1 as D (7 bases). V was cut by 4 bases and J by 4 bases, with 17 bases left in between. The germline CDR1 and CDR2 sequences are SGHKS and YYEKEE (reference sequence). CDR3 size: 15 residues. CDR3 sequence reads: CASSPVRGVGETQYF. For the CDR3, the DNA is TGTGCCAGCAGCCCGGTCAGGGGGGTCGGAGAGACCCAGTACTTC.

CDR3 coding DNA: TGTGCCAGCAGCCCAGTGGGGACAGTATTCAATGAGCAGTTCTTC. Amino acid sequence: CASSPVGTVFNEQFF. The chain couples TRBV7-9 to TRBJ2-1, with TRBD1 identical over 7 bases. The CDR3 sequence is 15 residues long. V lost 5 bases, J lost 6 bases, and 10 bases stayed unmatched. The germline gives CDR1 SEHNR, CDR2 FQNEAQ (reference sequence). Full variable domain (outside the CDR3, taken from reference TRBV7-9 and TRBJ2-1): DTGVSQNPRHKITKRGQNVTFRCDPISEHNRLYWYRQTLGQGPEFLTYFQNEAQLEKSRLLSDRFSAERPKGSFSTLEIQRTEQGDSAMYLCASSPVGTVFNEQFFGPGTRLTVL.

CDR3 amino acids: CASSLGTSNYGYTF. The CDR3 DNA follows: TGTGCCAGCAGCCTTGGGACTTCTAACTATGGCTACACCTTC. The rearrangement uses TRBV13 and TRBJ1-2; perhaps TRBD1 as D (5 bases). The V gene's germline CDR1 is PRHDT and CDR2 FYEKMQ (reference sequence). The CDR3 length is 14 residues. The ends were cut back, 5 bases at V and 0 bases at J, with 10 bases in the middle.

This clone was counted a single time. The V gene is TRBV11-2, the J gene TRBJ1-1; D is possibly TRBD1 (5 bases). The germline gives CDR1 SGHAT, CDR2 FQNNGV. Trimming took 6 bases from V and 6 from J, leaving 23 bases between them. This CDR3 spans 16 amino acids. CDR3 in amino acids: CASRLGAGLGDAEAFF. CDR3 bases: TGTGCCAGCAGACTAGGGGCAGGTCTGGGGGACGCTGAAGCTTTCTTT.

The gene calls are TRBV27 and TRBJ2-7; a weak D match, TRBD1 (6 bases). The CDR3 runs to 13 residues. CDR1 is MNHEY and CDR2 is SMNVEV in the germline V gene (reference sequence). V shed 7 bases and J shed 2 bases, with 12 bases lying between them. The DNA of the CDR3 is TGTGCCAGCACTAACCGGACAGCCTACGAGCAGTACTTC. Translation gives CASTNRTAYEQYF.

The V gene is TRBV7-9, the J gene TRBJ2-3; the D is unclear. The CDR3 has 15 amino acids. Germline V gene lookup returns CDR1 SEHNR and CDR2 FQNEAQ (reference sequence). V shed 1 base and J shed 0 bases, with 8 bases lying between them. The CDR3 sequence is CASSLVGKSTDTQYF. In DNA, the CDR3 is TGTGCCAGCAGCTTAGTGGGCAAAAGCACAGATACGCAGTATTTT.

The J gene is TRBJ2-7, the V gene TRBV5-1; TRBD1 matches 7 bases. Germline CDR1 reads SGHRS; CDR2 reads YFSETQ. Trimming at V came to 4 bases and at J to 5 bases, leaving 3 bases not matched to a gene. This CDR3 contains 12 residues. The CDR3, as DNA: TGCGCCAGCAGCAGGACAGGCCACGAGCAGTACTTC. It translates to CASSRTGHEQYF.

The chain uses TRBV18 and TRBJ2-5, with D perhaps TRBD1 (6 bases). The V gene's germline CDR1 is KGHSH and CDR2 LQKENI. The length of the CDR3 is 17 residues. The V gene lost 0 bases and the J gene lost 0 bases, with 14 bases spanning the gap. CDR3 sequence: CASSPPGRTVYQETQYF. The CDR3 nucleotides are TGTGCCAGCTCACCACCGGGGCGGACAGTGTACCAAGAGACCCAGTACTTC.

The gene calls are TRBV4-3 and TRBJ2-5; 10 positions match TRBD2. The germline V gene encodes CDR1 LGHNA and CDR2 YSLEER. V lost 0 bases and J lost 0; bases outside the gene matches: 10. The CDR3 totals 19 residues. CDR3 loop: CASSQEPLAGAMYQETQYF. The CDR3 bases are TGCGCCAGCAGCCAAGAACCCCTAGCGGGGGCCATGTACCAAGAGACCCAGTACTTC.

The chain joins TRBV7-2 to TRBJ1-1; 7 nucleotides line up with TRBD1. This CDR3 is built from 16 residues. After removal of 2 bases from V and 5 bases from J, the junction contained 11 bases not matched to a gene. The germline gives CDR1 SGHTA, CDR2 FQGNSA. The DNA of the CDR3 is TGTGCCAGCAGCTTACGGCGAACAGGGGTGGGAACTGAAGCTTTCTTT. As protein: CASSLRRTGVGTEAFF.

In its sample, this clone was seen many times. The J gene is TRBJ1-2, the V gene TRBV7-9; D possibly corresponds to TRBD1 (5 bases). V lost 3 bases and J 4 bases, leaving 9 bases between the germline ends. Germline V CDR1 and CDR2: SEHNR, FQNEAQ (reference sequence). CDR3 length: 13 amino acids. The CDR3 protein is CASSLGGGYGYTF. The CDR3 nucleotides are TGTGCCAGCAGCTTGGGGGGAGGCTATGGCTACACCTTC.

The chain joins TRBV27 to TRBJ2-7, with 12 nucleotides matching TRBD2. From germline, CDR1 is MNHEY and CDR2 SMNVEV (reference sequence). V shed 5 bases and J 7 bases; nucleotides not matched to a gene: 12. The CDR3 has 16 amino acids. CDR3 in amino acids: CASSPLTSGGPGEQYF. For the CDR3, the DNA is TGTGCCAGCAGTCCACTGACTAGCGGGGGTCCCGGGGAGCAGTACTTC.

This sequence joins TRBV7-2 and TRBJ2-1; 7 nucleotides line up with TRBD1. Looked up from germline, CDR1 is SGHTA and CDR2 is FQGNSA. This CDR3 region has 15 residues. Trimming at V came to 2 bases and at J to 7 bases, leaving 8 bases not matched to a gene. The CDR3 DNA is TGTGCCAGCAGCTTAACCACAGGGGTCGGGAATGAGCAGTTCTTC. It is translated as CASSLTTGVGNEQFF.

The V and J genes are TRBV5-1 and TRBJ2-1, with D perhaps assigned TRBD1 or TRBD2 (5 bases each). The CDR3 is 15 residues long. Trimming left V 3 bases short and J 0 bases short, with 10 bases between. Germline V CDR1 and CDR2: SGHRS, YFSETQ. The CDR3 spells CASSWDASSYNEQFF. CDR3 bases: TGCGCCAGCAGCTGGGACGCAAGCTCCTACAATGAGCAGTTCTTC. The full variable domain, in which reference TRBV5-1 and TRBJ2-1 provide the parts outside the CDR3, is KAGVTQTPRYLIKTRGQQVTLSCSPISGHRSVSWYQQTPGQGLQFLFEYFSETQRNKGNFPGRFSGRQFSNSRSEMNVSTLELGDSALYLCASSWDASSYNEQFFGPGTRLTVL.

The chain links TRBV7-9 to TRBJ1-4; 11 nucleotides align to TRBD1. Losses at the gene ends were 4 bases for V and 8 bases for J; bases not matched to a gene: 12. The CDR3 loop spans 17 amino acids. CDR1 and CDR2 from the germline V gene are SEHNR and FQNEAQ (reference sequence). The CDR3 here is CASSSLRTGGFGEKLFF. In DNA, the CDR3 is TGTGCCAGCAGCTCACTACGGACAGGGGGCTTCGGCGAAAAACTGTTTTTT.

This chain connects TRBV5-1 to TRBJ1-4; D is perhaps TRBD1 (6 bases). The CDR3 length is 15 residues. Germline V lookup: CDR1 SGHRS, CDR2 YFSETQ. V was pared by 4 bases and J by 6 bases, with 16 bases between. The CDR3 is CASSGWAGADEKLFF. In DNA, the CDR3 is TGCGCCAGCAGCGGGTGGGCAGGGGCTGATGAAAAACTGTTTTTT.

The CDR3 sequence is CAWARGDGTEAFF. DNA of the CDR3: TGTGCCTGGGCCCGGGGCGACGGCACTGAAGCTTTCTTT. The V call is TRBV30, the J call TRBJ1-1, with D possibly TRBD1 on 5 matching bases. Germline CDR1 is GTSNPN and CDR2 is SVGIG (reference sequence). The CDR3 sequence is 13 residues long. The V end lost 5 bases, the J end lost 4 bases, and 14 bases lay between the germline ends.

The chain uses TRBV5-6 and TRBJ2-1; 7 bases fit TRBD1. Germline CDR1 reads SGHDT; CDR2 reads YYEEEE. V shed 6 bases, J shed 2 bases, and the junction held 8 bases outside the gene matches. This CDR3 spans 15 amino acids. The CDR3 DNA follows: TGTGCCAGCAATCTGCAGGGGGATCCCTACAATGAGCAGTTCTTC. Translating gives CASNLQGDPYNEQFF.

A remark on this clone: Other DNA sequences in this specimen translate into the identical CDR3. The V call is TRBV29-1, the J call TRBJ1-4; no clear D gene. V was shortened by 0 bases and J by 7 bases, with 3 bases between the two germline ends. This CDR3 is 11 amino acids long. Germline V gene sequence: CDR1 SQVTM, CDR2 ANQGSEA. The CDR3 DNA reads as TGCAGCGTTGAAGAGGGTGAAAAACTGTTTTTT. This sequence encodes CSVEEGEKLFF. The variable domain in full, with the rest retrieved from reference TRBV29-1 and TRBJ1-4, is SAVISQKPSRDICQRGTSLTIQCQVDSQVTMMFWYRQQPGQSLTLIATANQGSEATYESGFVIDKFPISRPNLTFSTLTVSNMSPEDSSIYLCSVEEGEKLFFGSGTQLSVL.

J is TRBJ2-2 and V is TRBV4-3; weak D call: TRBD2 (5 bases). This CDR3 contains 16 residues. V dropped 2 bases and J dropped 6 bases, with 16 bases sitting between them. Germline V CDR1 and CDR2: LGHNA, YSLEER. The CDR3 is CASSQKGNGSPGELFF. The CDR3 nucleotides are TGCGCCAGCAGCCAAAAGGGAAATGGGAGCCCCGGGGAGCTGTTTTTT.